This T cell receptor beta chain comes out of a study of T cell repertoires in cytomegalovirus infection. About the study: Researchers turned to recently identified HLA-C-restricted CMV epitopes as well as well-studied HLA-B-restricted ones. The public TCR beta signatures pointed to both CMV infection and matching HLA type. Study outcomes and limitations: Cumulative frequency (of public TCR beta family members) identified carriers of CMV plus the relevant HLA. There were HLA-C-restricted CMV-specific TCR beta clonotypes dominating the ex vivo response.

From the reads, TCRdb called clonotypes with MiXCR, one entry per CDR3 protein. The data contain about 500,000 distinct CDR3 sequences, 30% to 40% of them singletons. This clonotype came up many times. What it binds is not known. This CDR3 is built from 13 residues. Trimming pared 3 bases from V and 4 bases from J, leaving 9 bases between. Germline values: CDR1 SGHTA, CDR2 FQGNSA. The sequence derives from a human donor in good health (CMV status not recorded). Some clones in this sample may be carry-over from other donors' samples. The input for sequencing was cultured PBMCs, taken from culture after CMV antigen stimulation. The chain has TRBV7-2 and TRBJ1-1; D is unresolved. In nucleotides, the CDR3 is TGTGCCAGCAGCTTCCCTGGTGGCACTGAAGCTTTCTTT. Its protein is CASSFPGGTEAFF.